This TCR beta chain was observed in a study of blood T cell repertoires in COVID-19. For the study at large: Specimens from acute and convalescent COVID-19 originated in the United States, Italy and Spain.

This CDR3 is 17 amino acids long. Per germline, CDR1 SGHVS and CDR2 FNYEAQ. Germline trimming cut 4 bases from V and 5 bases from J; bases unmatched to any gene: 17. Sequencing was performed with immunoSEQ multiplex PCR; in TCRdb, only in-frame clones are kept and a portion is missing. This sample has 250,000 to 350,000 clones; around nine tenths occur once, and the top ten carry roughly an eighth. The receptor was derived from a woman in her sixties with acute or convalescent COVID-19. The chain employs TRBV7-6 and TRBJ2-7; 7 positions agree with TRBD2. The sequencing sample was made of peripheral blood. The chain's CDR3 is CASSSQPHLADSNEQYF. CDR3 DNA sequence: TGTGCCAGCAGCTCCCAACCCCACCTAGCGGACTCGAACGAGCAGTACTTC.